The 14 T cell receptor beta chains given below trace back to one sample, sequenced in a study of CD8+ T cells in alopecia areata. Extracted from the samples, RNA was reverse transcribed into cDNA to serve as the sequencing template. Some clones are missing from TCRdb's copy, which holds only in-frame ones; the method was immunoSEQ multiplex PCR. The table shows more than 95,000 clones, with around 64% occurring only once. Material for sequencing was CD4+ T cells sorted from blood. All receptors derive from a human donor in good health.

This clone was picked up one time. The chain couples TRBV2 to TRBJ1-2, with 8 positions matching TRBD1. This CDR3 is built from 13 residues. CDR1 is SNHLY and CDR2 is FYNNEI in the germline V gene. With V trimmed by 6 bases and J by 2 bases, 2 bases remained unmatched. CDR3 sequence reads: CASSRTGNYGYTF. The CDR3 region has the DNA TGTGCCAGCAGCAGGACAGGGAACTATGGCTACACCTTC.

V gene TRBV6-6 combines with J gene TRBJ2-5; D is possibly TRBD1 or TRBD2 (5 bases each). Trimming pared 5 bases from V and 7 bases from J, leaving 8 bases between. Germline CDR1 reads MNHNY; CDR2 reads SVGAGI (reference sequence). The CDR3 runs to 11 residues. The CDR3 DNA reads as TGTGCCAGCAGTCCTGGGGGGACCCAGTACTTC. Encoded protein: CASSPGGTQYF.

The chain has TRBV30 and TRBJ2-3, with TRBD1 matching 10 bases. CDR3 size: 14 residues. The J segment lost 6 bases and the V segment lost 1 base, leaving 4 bases of the junction unmatched. The V gene's germline CDR1 is GTSNPN and CDR2 SVGIG (reference sequence). The CDR3 DNA reads as TGTGCCTGGAGTGAAGGGACAGGGGCGGATACGCAGTATTTT. Encoded protein: CAWSEGTGADTQYF.

This clone was seen more than once but under ten times. The chain recombines TRBV5-1 with TRBJ1-1; 7 nucleotides agree with TRBD1. This CDR3 comprises 14 residues. From germline, CDR1 is SGHRS and CDR2 YFSETQ. Trimming cost V 2 bases and J 1 base; bases outside gene matches: 2. The CDR3 region is CASSFGQANTEAFF. For the CDR3, the DNA is TGCGCCAGCAGCTTTGGACAGGCGAACACTGAAGCTTTCTTT.

The genes are TRBV11-2 and TRBJ2-3; perhaps TRBD1 as D (6 bases). The CDR3 runs to 12 residues. The V gene lost 9 bases and the J gene lost 8 bases, with 15 bases spanning the gap. Germline CDR1 and CDR2: SGHAT and FQNNGV. Written as DNA, the CDR3 is TGTGCCAGTCTCCAAACAGGGAGTACGCAGTATTTT. Its protein is CASLQTGSTQYF.

The chain uses TRBV29-1 and TRBJ1-2; tentatively, D is TRBD1 (6 bases). Trimming cost V 0 bases and J 6 bases, with 11 bases left between them. The CDR3 contains 13 residues. Germline CDR1 is SQVTM and CDR2 is ANQGSEA. Written as DNA, the CDR3 is TGCAGCGTTGAAGAAGAACAGGGAGATGGCTACACCTTC. Amino acid sequence: CSVEEEQGDGYTF.

This clone turned up a few times. The chain joins TRBV2 to TRBJ2-1; D is unresolved. This CDR3 is 10 amino acids long. Germline V gene sequence: CDR1 SNHLY, CDR2 FYNNEI. Trimming left V 5 bases short and J 10 bases short, with 6 bases between. The CDR3 spells CASSNVEQFF. CDR3 sequence (DNA): TGTGCCAGCAGTAACGTAGAGCAGTTCTTC.

V and J are TRBV6-6 and TRBJ2-7, with 7 bases aligning to TRBD1. This CDR3 has 14 residues. The junction had 4 bases not matched to a gene; V was cut back by 0 bases and J by 5 bases. Germline V CDR1 and CDR2: MNHNY, SVGAGI (reference sequence). The CDR3 coding sequence is TGTGCCAGCAGTTACTCGACAGGGTTCCACGAGCAGTACTTC. This codes for CASSYSTGFHEQYF.

V is TRBV30 and J is TRBJ2-5; D is perhaps TRBD1 or TRBD2 (6 bases each). Germline CDR1 is GTSNPN and CDR2 is SVGIG (reference sequence). CDR3 length: 13 residues. Trimming left V 0 bases short and J 7 bases short, with 12 bases between. The CDR3 reads CAWSVSGAGTQYF. The CDR3 nucleotides read TGTGCCTGGAGTGTGTCGGGGGCGGGGACCCAGTACTTC.

The rearrangement links TRBV29-1 to TRBJ2-2; TRBD2 might be the D (6 bases). The CDR3 is 14 residues long. Germline loops: CDR1 SQVTM, CDR2 ANQGSEA. This CDR3 is CNVAGPSNTGELFF. The CDR3 DNA sequence: TGCAACGTCGCGGGACCGTCGAACACCGGGGAGCTGTTTTTT.

This chain connects TRBV27 to TRBJ1-1; TRBD1 agrees at 7 bases. V lost 3 bases to trimming and J lost 1 base; unmatched junction nucleotides: 2. This CDR3 region has 14 residues. Germline V lookup: CDR1 MNHEY, CDR2 SMNVEV (reference sequence). CDR3 protein: CASSFHRGNTEAFF. The CDR3 region has the DNA TGTGCCAGCAGTTTCCACAGGGGGAACACTGAAGCTTTCTTT.

This chain connects TRBV6-1 to TRBJ2-2; D might be TRBD2 (5 bases). Germline loops: CDR1 MNHNS, CDR2 SASEGT. With 5 bases removed from V and 7 bases from J, the gap between germline ends came to 14 bases. The CDR3 has 14 residues. The CDR3 loop is CASSRGQSGGELFF. The CDR3 DNA sequence: TGTGCCAGCAGTCGAGGGCAGTCCGGCGGGGAGCTGTTTTTT.

This chain uses TRBV30 with TRBJ2-2; possible D gene TRBD1, 6 bases. Trimming pared 2 bases from V and 4 bases from J, leaving 11 bases between. The CDR3 consists of 14 residues. CDR1 and CDR2 from the germline V gene are GTSNPN and SVGIG (reference sequence). This chain's CDR3 is CAWSLRQVTGELFF. CDR3 sequence (DNA): TGTGCCTGGAGTCTACGACAGGTCACCGGGGAGCTGTTTTTT.

The J gene is TRBJ1-1, the V gene TRBV2; D remains ambiguous. This CDR3 contains 11 residues. CDR1 and CDR2 from the germline V gene are SNHLY and FYNNEI. V lost 4 bases, J lost 5 bases, and 5 bases lay in between. The CDR3 loop reads CASSVGTEAFF. The CDR3 DNA follows: TGTGCCAGCAGTGTTGGGACTGAAGCTTTCTTT.